Below are 3 T cell receptor beta chains sequenced from a single sample in a study of OX40 agonist ivuxolimab in advanced cancers. Produced via immunoSEQ multiplex PCR; TCRdb's table is partial and in-frame only. Among around 45,000 clones listed, approximately 83% were seen once. This specimen consisted of CD4+ or CD8+ T cells sorted from blood, obtained in a trial of the OX40 agonist ivuxolimab. All receptors derive from an adult with an advanced solid tumor such as melanoma, head and neck, liver or kidney cancer.

This clone was counted a single time. This chain links TRBV5-4 with TRBJ1-2; D might be TRBD1 (5 bases). This CDR3 region has 15 residues. Germline V gene lookup returns CDR1 SGHNT and CDR2 YYREEE (reference sequence). V gave up 4 bases and J gave up 3 bases, with 16 bases separating them. The CDR3 here is CASSQRGAGYYGYTF. CDR3 coding DNA: TGTGCCAGCAGCCAACGCGGGGCCGGTTACTATGGCTACACCTTC.

V gene TRBV9 combines with J gene TRBJ2-7; 7 bases agree with TRBD2. CDR3 size: 14 residues. Trimming at V came to 3 bases and at J to 4 bases, leaving 7 bases not matched to a gene. CDR1 is SGDLS and CDR2 is YYNGEE in the germline V gene. The CDR3 DNA is TGTGCCAGCAGCGCGACTAGCTCTCCGTACGAGCAGTACTTC. Encoded protein: CASSATSSPYEQYF.

CDR3 protein: CASSDSNRGLLSEQFF. In DNA, the CDR3 is TGTGCCAGCAGTGACTCGAACAGAGGGCTTTTGAGTGAGCAGTTCTTC. This sequence joins TRBV6-4 and TRBJ2-1; TRBD2 might be the D (5 bases). The CDR3 has 16 amino acids. Germline V gene sequence: CDR1 MRHNA, CDR2 SNTAGT. V was trimmed by 0 bases and J by 9 bases, leaving 18 bases between them.